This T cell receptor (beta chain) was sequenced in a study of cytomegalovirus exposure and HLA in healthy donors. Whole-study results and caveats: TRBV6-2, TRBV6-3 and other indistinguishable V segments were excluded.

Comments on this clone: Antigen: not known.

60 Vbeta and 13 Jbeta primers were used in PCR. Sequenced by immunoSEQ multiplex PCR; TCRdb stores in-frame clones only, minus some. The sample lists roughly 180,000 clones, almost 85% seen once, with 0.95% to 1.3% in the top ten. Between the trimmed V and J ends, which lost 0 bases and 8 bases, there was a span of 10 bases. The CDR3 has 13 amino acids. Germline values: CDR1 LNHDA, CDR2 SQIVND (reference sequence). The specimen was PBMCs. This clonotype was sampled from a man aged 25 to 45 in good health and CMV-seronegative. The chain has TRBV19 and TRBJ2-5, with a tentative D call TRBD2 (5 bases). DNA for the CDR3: TGTGCCAGTAGTATAGACTACGGGGTCACCCAGTACTTC. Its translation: CASSIDYGVTQYF.